The next 27 T cell receptor beta chains were all read from a single sample in a study of beta chain features in type 1 diabetes. Study-wide results and caveats: Moderately but significantly shorter TCRB CDR3s were found in Type 1 diabetes patients in all four CD4+ subsets.

All of the isolated RNA was reverse transcribed, so expressed TCRB transcripts were sequenced. Repertoires were generated with immunoSEQ multiplex PCR, while TCRdb's copy carries only in-frame clones and drops some. Here the sample spans about 280,000 clones, approximately 16% being singletons. Their antigens remain unidentified. Sequenced: naive CD4+ T cells from blood. Receptors were obtained from a young man with type 1 diabetes.

Only a few counts were recorded for this clone. The chain joins TRBV30 to TRBJ2-2, with D hard to call. The V and J ends lost 3 bases and 3 bases respectively, with 11 bases between them. Germline-derived CDR1 and CDR2 are GTSNPN and SVGIG (reference sequence). The CDR3 runs 14 residues. DNA for the CDR3: TGTGCCTGGAGGCGAGACTTCGACACCGGGGAGCTGTTTTTT. As protein: CAWRRDFDTGELFF.

This clone was seen a few times. The chain has TRBV30 and TRBJ1-1; TRBD1 is a possible D gene (5 bases). This CDR3 region has 12 residues. Germline V gene lookup returns CDR1 GTSNPN and CDR2 SVGIG (reference sequence). V was trimmed by 3 bases and J by 6 bases, leaving 11 bases between them. The CDR3 is CAWRGEAAEAFF. The CDR3 bases are TGTGCCTGGAGAGGGGAAGCTGCTGAAGCTTTCTTT.

This clone was observed a few times. V gene TRBV5-4 combines with J gene TRBJ1-5; D remains ambiguous. The V gene's germline CDR1 is SGHNT and CDR2 YYREEE (reference sequence). The CDR3 runs to 14 residues. The V end lost 4 bases, the J end lost 1 base, and 9 bases lay between the germline ends. CDR3 nucleotides: TGTGCCAGCAGCGCCGGGGTAAGCAATCAGCCCCAGCATTTT. Protein: CASSAGVSNQPQHF.

This clone was counted between two and nine times. This sequence joins TRBV9 and TRBJ2-3, with D perhaps matching TRBD1 (5 bases). V lost 0 bases to trimming and J lost 5 bases, with 10 bases between them. Germline loops: CDR1 SGDLS, CDR2 YYNGEE. The CDR3 sequence is 14 residues long. In nucleotides, the CDR3 is TGTGCCAGCAGCGTAGTGCAGGGTCGAGATACGCAGTATTTT. This sequence encodes CASSVVQGRDTQYF.

This clone was counted only a few times. Other DNA sequences of this sample code for an identical CDR3. The chain employs TRBV9 and TRBJ2-7, with D possibly matching TRBD1 (6 bases). This CDR3 spans 15 amino acids. The V end lost 0 bases, the J end lost 0 bases, and 10 bases lay between the germline ends. Germline loops: CDR1 SGDLS, CDR2 YYNGEE. The CDR3 is CASSVGTGSSYEQYF. The CDR3 DNA follows: TGTGCCAGCAGCGTAGGAACAGGGAGCTCCTACGAGCAGTACTTC.

The rearrangement links TRBV18 to TRBJ2-7, with D maybe TRBD1 (5 bases). V dropped 2 bases and J dropped 0 bases, with 11 bases sitting between them. The CDR3 covers 15 residues. Germline V lookup: CDR1 KGHSH, CDR2 LQKENI. CDR3 sequence reads: CASSPGASFSYEQYF. Here the CDR3 DNA reads TGTGCCAGCTCACCAGGGGCATCCTTCTCCTACGAGCAGTACTTC.

V gene TRBV14 combines with J gene TRBJ2-1; TRBD1 might be the D (6 bases). Trimming stripped 4 bases from V and 4 bases from J, with 20 bases between. CDR3 length: 17 amino acids. Germline CDR1 is SGHDN and CDR2 is FVKESK. The CDR3 is CASSPLPARGAYNEQFF. CDR3 DNA: TGTGCCAGCAGCCCCCTTCCCGCCAGGGGCGCGTACAATGAGCAGTTCTTC.

The chain recombines TRBV14 with TRBJ1-2; no clear D gene. Trimming cost V 1 base and J 8 bases, with 11 bases left between them. The V gene's germline CDR1 is SGHDN and CDR2 FVKESK. The CDR3 runs 13 residues. The CDR3 coding sequence is TGTGCCAGCAGCCAAGTTTTTCGGAGCGGCTACACCTTC. Protein sequence: CASSQVFRSGYTF.

The CDR3 coding sequence is TGTGCCAGCAGTTTATTCCCAGGGGATGGCAAAAACATTCAGTACTTC. As protein: CASSLFPGDGKNIQYF. This chain connects TRBV28 to TRBJ2-4; D might be TRBD1 (6 bases). V was shortened by 1 base and J by 3 bases, with 13 bases between the two germline ends. The V gene's germline CDR1 is MDHEN and CDR2 SYDVKM. This CDR3 contains 16 residues.

This clone has a handful of counts. The chain carries TRBV7-2 and TRBJ2-7; 7 nucleotides agree with TRBD2. The germline V gene has CDR1 SGHTA and CDR2 FQGNSA. The CDR3 consists of 15 residues. V lost 6 bases to trimming and J lost 0 bases; unmatched junction nucleotides: 8. The CDR3 sequence is CASSRRRGSSYEQYF. Written as DNA, the CDR3 is TGTGCCAGCAGTCGACGACGCGGGAGCTCCTACGAGCAGTACTTC.

Only a few counts were recorded for this clone. The chain recombines TRBV4-2 with TRBJ2-7, with 9 bases matching TRBD2. Trimming at V came to 0 bases and at J to 5 bases, leaving 8 bases not matched to a gene. The CDR3 is made up of 16 amino acids. Germline V gene data show CDR1 as LGHNA and CDR2 as YNFKEQ. The chain's CDR3 is CASSQDLLAGRNEQYF. In nucleotides, the CDR3 is TGTGCCAGCAGCCAAGATCTCCTAGCGGGAAGGAACGAGCAGTACTTC.

This clone was counted a few times. The chain recombines TRBV6-6 with TRBJ1-2, with D unresolved. CDR1 is MNHNY, CDR2 SVGAGI, per germline (reference sequence). Trimming pared 1 base from V and 6 bases from J, leaving 9 bases between. CDR3 length equals 13 residues. CDR3 DNA: TGTGCCAGCAGTTACTGGCAGCGGGATGGCTACACCTTC. It is translated as CASSYWQRDGYTF.

The rearrangement links TRBV29-1 to TRBJ1-1, with D perhaps TRBD1 (5 bases). From germline, CDR1 is SQVTM and CDR2 ANQGSEA. The CDR3 is 13 residues long. Between the trimmed V and J ends, which lost 6 bases and 0 bases, there was a span of 11 bases. CDR3 in amino acids: CSVAGHMNTEAFF. The CDR3 DNA follows: TGCAGCGTAGCTGGACACATGAACACTGAAGCTTTCTTT. The variable domain in full, completed from reference TRBV29-1 and TRBJ1-1, reads SAVISQKPSRDICQRGTSLTIQCQVDSQVTMMFWYRQQPGQSLTLIATANQGSEATYESGFVIDKFPISRPNLTFSTLTVSNMSPEDSSIYLCSVAGHMNTEAFFGQGTRLTVV.

The table lists this clone with a few counts. V and J are TRBV5-1 and TRBJ2-7, with D possibly matching TRBD1 (6 bases). The CDR3 spans 14 residues. Germline CDR1 and CDR2: SGHRS and YFSETQ. V lost 0 bases and J 0 bases, leaving 7 bases between the germline ends. Written as DNA, the CDR3 is TGCGCCAGCAGCTTGGTGGGGGCCTCCTACGAGCAGTACTTC. As protein: CASSLVGASYEQYF.

This clone was observed a few times. The gene calls are TRBV28 and TRBJ2-1; TRBD2 might be the D (6 bases). The CDR3 sequence is 15 residues long. CDR1 is MDHEN, CDR2 SYDVKM, per germline. V was pared by 6 bases and J by 0 bases, with 12 bases between. CDR3 sequence reads: CASRTHGSSYNEQFF. CDR3 nucleotide sequence: TGTGCCAGCAGGACCCACGGGAGCTCCTACAATGAGCAGTTCTTC.

The V gene is TRBV9, the J gene TRBJ1-5; a weak D match, TRBD1 (6 bases). Trimming cost V 4 bases and J 3 bases, with 14 bases left between them. The CDR3 contains 15 residues. Germline V gives CDR1 SGDLS, CDR2 YYNGEE. The CDR3 nucleotides read TGTGCCAGCAGCTACGGGGCAGGGGTCAATCAGCCCCAGCATTTT. Translated, it gives CASSYGAGVNQPQHF.

Here the CDR3 reads CASRMTGTLAKNIQYF. The DNA of the CDR3 is TGTGCCAGCAGGATGACAGGGACACTAGCCAAAAACATTCAGTACTTC. This chain connects TRBV28 to TRBJ2-4, with TRBD1 identical over 7 bases. The CDR3 has 16 residues. V shed 6 bases and J 0 bases; nucleotides not matched to a gene: 8. Germline CDR1 and CDR2: MDHEN and SYDVKM.

This clone was observed a handful of times. The chain combines TRBV4-3 with TRBJ1-2; no clear D. The ends were cut back, 0 bases at V and 2 bases at J, with 7 bases in the middle. Germline V gene data show CDR1 as LGHNA and CDR2 as YSLEER. This CDR3 contains 14 residues. CDR3 loop: CASSQDEQNYGYTF. In DNA form, the CDR3 reads TGCGCCAGCAGCCAAGATGAACAGAACTATGGCTACACCTTC.

The V gene is TRBV13, the J gene TRBJ2-7; D call uncertain. Germline CDR1 and CDR2: PRHDT and FYEKMQ (reference sequence). Trimming removed 2 bases at V and 0 bases at J, with 11 bases between. This CDR3 is 15 amino acids long. CDR3: CASSLYGGSSYEQYF. The DNA for the CDR3 is TGTGCCAGCAGCTTATACGGCGGCAGCTCCTACGAGCAGTACTTC.

As concerns this clone: The same CDR3 can be traced to other DNA sequences in this sample. The V gene is TRBV5-1, the J gene TRBJ2-3; TRBD2 might be the D (5 bases). This CDR3 is built from 13 residues. Germline V gives CDR1 SGHRS, CDR2 YFSETQ. V shed 0 bases and J shed 3 bases, with 5 bases lying between them. The CDR3 nucleotides read TGCGCCAGCAGCTTGGGCGGGACAGATACGCAGTATTTT. It yields the protein CASSLGGTDTQYF.

The genes are TRBV27 and TRBJ1-1, with D possibly TRBD1 on 5 matching bases. The length of the CDR3 is 15 residues. Germline V lookup: CDR1 MNHEY, CDR2 SMNVEV (reference sequence). The ends were cut back, 3 bases at V and 2 bases at J, with 13 bases in the middle. CDR3 bases: TGTGCCAGCAGTTTCTGGGGGGAGTTTAACACTGAAGCTTTCTTT. It encodes CASSFWGEFNTEAFF.

This clone has more than one count but fewer than ten. J is TRBJ1-2 and V is TRBV18; 8 bases agree with TRBD1. The length of the CDR3 is 14 residues. The ends lost 6 bases at V and 7 bases at J; junction bases unmatched: 10. Germline CDR1 reads KGHSH; CDR2 reads LQKENI. CDR3 sequence: CASSQSEQGVGYTF. CDR3 bases: TGTGCCAGCTCTCAATCCGAACAGGGGGTTGGCTACACCTTC.

This clone has more than one count but fewer than ten. The chain combines TRBV4-1 with TRBJ2-5; D is perhaps TRBD2 (5 bases). Germline-derived CDR1 and CDR2 are MGHRA and YSYEKL. V lost 0 bases and J 6 bases, leaving 17 bases between the germline ends. The length of the CDR3 is 16 residues. The CDR3 DNA reads as TGCGCCAGCAGCCAAGATGGTCGGGGTGTGGTGAAGACCCAGTACTTC. Its translation: CASSQDGRGVVKTQYF.

This clone was seen only a few times. J is TRBJ1-2 and V is TRBV16; D remains ambiguous. From germline, CDR1 is KGHSY and CDR2 FQNENV. The CDR3 extends over 15 amino acids. Trimming removed 1 base from V and 8 bases from J, with 17 bases in between. CDR3 sequence reads: CASSQFAMSNWGYTF. Here the CDR3 DNA reads TGTGCCAGCAGCCAATTCGCAATGTCTAACTGGGGCTACACCTTC.

The chain joins TRBV6-1 to TRBJ2-3; D might be TRBD1 (6 bases). Trimming removed 2 bases from V and 12 bases from J, with 9 bases in between. Germline-derived CDR1 and CDR2 are MNHNS and SASEGT. This CDR3 region has 11 residues. The CDR3 spells CASSELGTQYF. Here the CDR3 DNA reads TGTGCCAGCAGTGAATTAGGGACACAGTATTTT.

There are a few counts of this clone. The chain joins TRBV7-8 to TRBJ1-5; D gene ambiguous. This CDR3 contains 14 residues. V lost 1 base to trimming and J lost 2 bases, with 6 bases between them. Germline CDR1 and CDR2: SGHVS and FQNEAQ. CDR3 bases: TGTGCCAGCAGCTTAGTCCAGGGCAATCAGCCCCAGCATTTT. Translating it yields CASSLVQGNQPQHF.

The rearrangement uses TRBV2 and TRBJ2-2; 8 positions match TRBD2. The J segment lost 3 bases and the V segment lost 7 bases, leaving 7 bases of the junction unmatched. The CDR3 is 15 residues long. Germline V gene sequence: CDR1 SNHLY, CDR2 FYNNEI. CDR3 nucleotides: TGTGCCAGCACTCCGCGGGGGGCCTACACCGGGGAGCTGTTTTTT. Protein product: CASTPRGAYTGELFF.